The entry below describes one T cell receptor (beta chain). Sequencing used immunoSEQ multiplex PCR; TCRdb keeps in-frame clones, though not all of them. Found here are 97,000 or so clones, more than 90% of them singletons; the top ten hold 1.5% to 2.5%. The data are from a study of blood T cell repertoires in COVID-19. Seattle-derived patients entered the study during active infection and were followed longitudinally. J was trimmed by 9 bases and V by 4 bases; bases with no gene match: 6. Per the germline V gene, CDR1 is SGHKS and CDR2 is YYEKEE (reference sequence). The CDR3 length is 14 residues. This receptor was taken from a woman between 50 and 59 years old with COVID-19, enrolled during active disease. The chain links TRBV5-5 to TRBJ1-6; TRBD1 matches 8 bases. Sequences were obtained from peripheral blood. The CDR3 bases are TGTGCCAGCAGCGCCCCAGGGGGCGGTTCACCCCTCCACTTT. This encodes CASSAPGGGSPLHF.